A selection of T cell receptor beta chains follows, all from one sample in a study of blood T cell repertoires in COVID-19. Repertoires were generated with immunoSEQ multiplex PCR, while TCRdb's copy carries only in-frame clones and drops some. The sample contains some 97,000 clones, about 90% of which appear only once. The sequencing sample was made of peripheral blood. These receptor sequences come from a man aged 25-40 years in a cohort sampled during active COVID-19. The CDR3 runs from the conserved cysteine through the conserved F or W.

TRBV7-3,TRBJ1-6,CASSLGGDYNSPLHF
TRBV5-1,TRBJ2-2,CASSLARAGGASRTGELFF
TRBV30,TRBJ1-1,CAWSVKGVNTEAFF
TRBV27,TRBJ2-3,CASSLSEIAGARADTQYF
TRBV3-1/TRBV3-2,TRBJ2-7,CASSPSGTGGVYEQYF
TRBV5-4,TRBJ1-1,CASSPGGTGGDTEAFF
TRBV3-1/TRBV3-2,TRBJ1-2,CASSQETTGYGYTF
TRBV7-8,TRBJ2-7,CASSPGGLGGYEQYF
TRBV19,TRBJ1-6,CASSSQTGGVSPLHF
TRBV10-3,TRBJ1-1,CAIKNLTGPTEAFF
TRBV6-5,TRBJ2-7,CASSYRPGVSYEQYF
TRBV4-2,TRBJ2-3,CASSQEGTSGGDTQYF
TRBV18,TRBJ2-5,CASSPLDRGYGETQYF
TRBV10-3,TRBJ2-3,CAISDPTTNTDTQYF
TRBV7-9,TRBJ1-5,CASSSDQASNQPQHF
TRBV6-2/TRBV6-3,TRBJ2-3,CASSSRETQYF
TRBV7-2,TRBJ2-5,CASSLAGTGGQETQYF
TRBV12-3/TRBV12-4,TRBJ1-2,CASSLTGNYGYTF